This section outlines one T cell receptor beta chain sequence together with its context. These data are taken from a study of blood T cell repertoires in COVID-19. As for the study in general: COVID-19 samples, acute and convalescent, were from the United States, Italy and Spain. Sources were T cells, B-cell-depleted T cells, or PBMCs; the material itself was cDNA or gDNA.

The V end was cut by 2 bases, the J end by 1 base, with 9 bases between. The CDR3 has 15 residues. In germline, CDR1 is SGHVS, CDR2 FQNEAQ. As originally analysed: Nucleated cell number was recorded as an estimate derived from reference gene primer amplification. TCRdb's copy holds only in-frame clones and misses some; the assay was immunoSEQ multiplex PCR. For V, J and clone size, that table is used; D and trimming come from the DNA. The profile shows some 150,000 clones, approximately 86% of them singletons. The sample comprised peripheral blood. The sequence was collected from a woman aged 60-75 years who had recovered from COVID-19. The chain couples TRBV7-8 to TRBJ2-1; tentative D call: TRBD2 (6 bases). The CDR3 region is CASSLLGGSYNEQFF. DNA of the CDR3: TGTGCCAGCAGCTTATTAGGAGGGTCCTACAATGAGCAGTTCTTC.